Below, 20 T cell receptor beta chains from the same sample are listed, as sequenced in a study of T cells after yellow fever vaccination. One entry per CDR3 protein results from TCRdb running MiXCR on the 5' RACE reads. There are 450,000 to 550,000 distinct CDR3 sequences in the sample; around a fifth occur only once, and about 16% lies in the top ten. The source was PBMCs, collected 20 to 25 days after the first yellow fever vaccination. Source of these receptors: a man in his late teens or twenties who received the YFV17D yellow fever vaccine.

This clonotype occurred many times. This rearrangement joins TRBV12-3 or TRBV12-4 to TRBJ2-7; 9 bases align to TRBD1. This CDR3 comprises 13 residues. V lost 5 bases, J lost 3 bases, and 2 bases stayed unmatched. In nucleotides, the CDR3 is TGTGCCAGCAGTCCGACAGGGGGCTACGAGCAGTACTTC. This encodes CASSPTGGYEQYF.

In its sample, this clonotype was seen a few times. The V and J genes are TRBV6-1 and TRBJ2-5; 8 positions agree with TRBD2. Losses at the gene ends were 6 bases for V and 5 bases for J; bases not matched to a gene: 11. The CDR3 consists of 15 residues. CDR1 and CDR2 (germline): MNHNS, SASEGT. The CDR3 DNA reads TGTGCCAGCAGCCTCTTGTGGACTAGCAAGGAGACCCAGTACTTC. It specifies CASSLLWTSKETQYF.

This clonotype was counted only a few times. This chain connects TRBV4-3 to TRBJ2-5, with 11 bases identical to TRBD2. V shed 2 bases, J shed 5 bases, and the junction held 10 bases outside the gene matches. The germline V gene encodes CDR1 LGHNA and CDR2 YSLEER. CDR3 size: 17 residues. CDR3 coding DNA: TGCGCCAGCAGCCAAACAGGGACTAGCGGAGTCCTGGAGACCCAGTACTTC. Amino acid sequence: CASSQTGTSGVLETQYF.

This clonotype was counted between two and nine times. This chain uses TRBV5-4 with TRBJ2-1; TRBD2 agrees at 9 bases. The ends lost 4 bases at V and 4 bases at J; junction bases unmatched: 6. The CDR3 is 15 amino acids. Germline CDR1 is SGHNT and CDR2 is YYREEE (reference sequence). CDR3 DNA: TGTGCCAGCAGCCAATCGAGCGGGAGGTACAATGAGCAGTTCTTC. Its translation is CASSQSSGRYNEQFF.

The gene calls are TRBV27 and TRBJ2-3; 11 nucleotides align to TRBD2. The CDR3 runs 16 residues. The J segment lost 2 bases and the V segment lost 3 bases, leaving 4 bases of the junction unmatched. Looked up from germline, CDR1 is MNHEY and CDR2 is SMNVEV (reference sequence). The chain's CDR3 is CASSFIAGGNTDTQYF. CDR3 nucleotide sequence: TGTGCCAGCAGTTTCATAGCGGGGGGGAACACAGATACGCAGTATTTT.

In this sample, this clonotype turned up once. The chain joins TRBV5-1 to TRBJ2-3; 8 bases are shared with TRBD1. The trim removed 6 bases at V and 2 bases at J, leaving 11 bases unmatched. Germline CDR1 is SGHRS and CDR2 is YFSETQ. The CDR3 is 16 residues long. The CDR3 is CASTQDGQGSTDTQYF. The CDR3 bases are TGCGCCAGCACCCAGGATGGACAGGGATCCACAGATACGCAGTATTTT.

V is TRBV20-1 and J is TRBJ1-6; D is undetermined. The CDR3 consists of 17 residues. V lost 5 bases and J lost 0, with 17 bases in between. Germline V gene data show CDR1 as DFQATT and CDR2 as SNEGSKA (reference sequence). The CDR3 bases are TGCAGTGCTGGGAGGGAGGGTCCGAGCTCCTATAATTCACCCCTCCACTTT. Protein sequence: CSAGREGPSSYNSPLHF.

CDR3 protein: CASSLGAGGEQYV. CDR3 DNA: TGCGCCAGCAGCTTGGGGGCAGGGGGAGAGCAGTACGTC. The chain has TRBV5-1 and TRBJ2-7; 7 bases are shared with TRBD1. Germline values: CDR1 SGHRS, CDR2 YFSETQ. The CDR3 has 13 residues. Germline trimming cut 0 bases from V and 7 bases from J; bases unmatched to any gene: 4.

V and J are TRBV6-2 or TRBV6-3 and TRBJ2-5, with a weak D call TRBD2 (5 bases). The CDR3 has 13 residues. Germline CDR1 is MNHEY and CDR2 is SVGEGT. Trimming took 2 bases from V and 7 from J, leaving 11 bases between them. CDR3 residues: CASSYDYPRTQYF. The CDR3 nucleotides are TGTGCCAGCAGTTACGACTACCCTAGGACCCAGTACTTC.

The rearrangement uses TRBV6-2 or TRBV6-3 and TRBJ2-3; 8 bases are a match to TRBD2. Unmatched junction bases numbered 8, after V lost 4 bases and J lost 5 bases. The CDR3 runs to 15 residues. From germline, CDR1 is MNHEY and CDR2 SVGEGT. Here the CDR3 DNA reads TGTGCCAGCAGTTCTCCGGGACTAGTCTTAGATACGCAGTATTTT. Encoded protein: CASSSPGLVLDTQYF.

V usage is TRBV12-3 or TRBV12-4 and J usage is TRBJ2-5; D tentatively fits TRBD1 or TRBD2 (5 bases each). The CDR3 sequence is 14 residues long. Trimming removed 2 bases from V and 10 bases from J, with 17 bases in between. As DNA, the CDR3 is TGTGCCAGCAGTTTAAGTTCCCAGGGAGTGATCCAGTACTTC. This translates into CASSLSSQGVIQYF.

This clonotype showed up just a few times. The V gene is TRBV5-4, the J gene TRBJ2-2; D gene ambiguous. Germline-derived CDR1 and CDR2 are SGHNT and YYREEE (reference sequence). V lost 0 bases, J lost 3 bases, and 9 bases lay in between. This CDR3 has 15 amino acids. This CDR3 is CASSLGGGDTGELFF. The CDR3 DNA sequence: TGTGCCAGCAGCTTGGGAGGTGGGGACACCGGGGAGCTGTTTTTT.

This clonotype showed up just a few times. The rearrangement links TRBV20-1 to TRBJ1-2; no reliable D call. V lost 5 bases, J lost 8 bases, and 18 bases lay in between. In germline, CDR1 is DFQATT, CDR2 SNEGSKA (reference sequence). CDR3 length: 13 amino acids. CDR3 sequence: CSAPRFLARGYTF. As DNA, the CDR3 is TGCAGTGCTCCCCGTTTCCTTGCGCGGGGCTACACCTTC.

The rearrangement links TRBV6-2 or TRBV6-3 to TRBJ2-5; 9 bases match TRBD2. Germline V gene data show CDR1 as MNHEY and CDR2 as SVGEGT. V lost 6 bases to trimming and J lost 1 base; unmatched junction nucleotides: 6. This CDR3 region has 15 residues. The CDR3 region has the DNA TGTGCCAGCAGCGCGATAGCGGGGGCCCAAGAGACCCAGTACTTC. This codes for CASSAIAGAQETQYF.

V usage is TRBV4-2 and J usage is TRBJ2-3; D gene ambiguous. The ends were cut back, 3 bases at V and 4 bases at J, with 14 bases in the middle. The length of the CDR3 is 15 residues. CDR1 and CDR2 from the germline V gene are LGHNA and YNFKEQ. CDR3 nucleotide sequence: TGTGCCAGCAGCCAGCTAGGTATCCTCTCAGATACGCAGTATTTT. Its protein is CASSQLGILSDTQYF.

This chain joins TRBV7-2 and TRBJ2-3, with D uncertain. The CDR3 consists of 13 residues. Germline CDR1 SGHTA, CDR2 FQGNSA. With 3 bases removed from V and 6 bases from J, the gap between germline ends came to 10 bases. CDR3 DNA sequence: TGTGCCAGCAGCTTCCAGCGTGAGGATACGCAGTATTTT. It translates to CASSFQREDTQYF.

This chain joins TRBV6-1 and TRBJ2-3; D may be TRBD1 or TRBD2 (6 bases each). The V gene's germline CDR1 is MNHNS and CDR2 SASEGT. V was pared by 10 bases and J by 1 base, with 12 bases between. The CDR3 is 13 residues long. The CDR3 nucleotides are TGTGCCAACAGGGACTTCCGCACAGATACGCAGTATTTT. This codes for CANRDFRTDTQYF.

This clonotype has at least ten counts. The chain has TRBV13 and TRBJ1-6; possible D gene TRBD1, 5 bases. CDR3 length: 13 residues. Trimming took 5 bases from V and 13 from J, leaving 15 bases between them. Germline CDR1 and CDR2: PRHDT and FYEKMQ (reference sequence). The DNA of the CDR3 is TGTGCCAGCAGCCAAGCCCGGGGGGGGCCCCTCCACTTT. This sequence encodes CASSQARGGPLHF.

This clonotype has a handful of counts. The chain recombines TRBV27 with TRBJ1-5, with a tentative D call TRBD1 (5 bases). The germline gives CDR1 MNHEY, CDR2 SMNVEV (reference sequence). Trimming removed 5 bases at V and 0 bases at J, with 14 bases between. CDR3 length equals 16 residues. This CDR3 is CASSPRQTYSNQPQHF. The CDR3 DNA reads as TGTGCCAGCAGTCCCCGACAGACATATAGCAATCAGCCCCAGCATTTT.

This clonotype has more than one count but fewer than ten. The chain links TRBV11-2 to TRBJ1-6; D is unresolved. The CDR3 has 16 residues. Germline assignment: CDR1 SGHAT and CDR2 FQNNGV. V was clipped by 0 bases and J by 7 bases, with 13 bases between them. The CDR3 DNA reads as TGTGCCAGCAGCTTAGAAGGCAGGCCGGGAAATTCACCCCTCCACTTT. It codes for CASSLEGRPGNSPLHF.